Following are 5 T cell receptor beta chains from one sample sequenced in a study of spatial heterogeneity in lung cancer. Using its own MiXCR run on the 5' RACE reads, TCRdb lists one record per CDR3 protein. The data contain roughly 71,000 distinct CDR3 sequences, around 8.9% of them seen just once; the ten biggest clones take up around 1.9%. Specified time point: blood at routine non-recurrence follow-up after resection. The specimen was PBMCs, collected at follow-up. The receptors here all came from a female donor with early-stage non-small cell lung cancer.

The sample holds many counts of this clonotype. This rearrangement joins TRBV2 to TRBJ1-4, with D hard to call. Germline V lookup: CDR1 SNHLY, CDR2 FYNNEI. Trimming left V 9 bases short and J 5 bases short, with 13 bases between. The CDR3 spans 13 residues. Here the CDR3 reads CASLPTKNEKLFF. The CDR3, as DNA: TGTGCCAGTCTACCGACAAAGAATGAAAAACTGTTTTTT.

This clonotype has at least ten counts. The V gene is TRBV27, the J gene TRBJ1-1; 7 bases line up with TRBD1. The CDR3 loop spans 14 amino acids. Germline loops: CDR1 MNHEY, CDR2 SMNVEV (reference sequence). V dropped 2 bases and J dropped 5; count of bases not matched to a gene: 5. The CDR3 loop is CASSLAGGGTEAFF. DNA of the CDR3: TGTGCCAGCAGTTTAGCAGGGGGGGGGACTGAAGCTTTCTTT.

This clonotype was counted ten times or more. V gene TRBV14 combines with J gene TRBJ2-2; a possible D gene is TRBD2 (5 bases). Germline CDR1 is SGHDN and CDR2 is FVKESK. The CDR3 runs 13 residues. V lost 6 bases and J 6 bases, leaving 11 bases between the germline ends. The CDR3 coding sequence is TGTGCCAGCAGTTCAGGAGGTTCCGGGGAGCTGTTTTTT. Translating it yields CASSSGGSGELFF. Using reference TRBV14 and TRBJ2-2 for the parts outside the CDR3, the full variable domain is EAGVTQFPSHSVIEKGQTVTLRCDPISGHDNLYWYRRVMGKEIKFLLHFVKESKQDESGMPNNRFLAERTGGTYSTLKVQPAELEDSGVYFCASSSGGSGELFFGEGSRLTVL.

The sample holds many counts of this clonotype. The rearrangement joins TRBV20-1 to TRBJ2-5; 7 bases fit TRBD2. Germline CDR1 is DFQATT and CDR2 is SNEGSKA (reference sequence). The CDR3 is 13 amino acids. The CDR3 loop reads CSLSGGSVETQYF. In DNA, the CDR3 is TGCAGCCTATCGGGCGGGAGTGTAGAGACCCAGTACTTC.

There are many counts of this clonotype. V gene TRBV6-6 combines with J gene TRBJ2-7; no firm D call. CDR3 length: 13 residues. Per germline, CDR1 MNHNY and CDR2 SVGAGI (reference sequence). V gave up 9 bases and J gave up 0 bases, with 12 bases separating them. CDR3 in amino acids: CASTTSNSYEQYF. The CDR3 DNA follows: TGTGCCAGTACGACAAGCAACTCCTACGAGCAGTACTTC.